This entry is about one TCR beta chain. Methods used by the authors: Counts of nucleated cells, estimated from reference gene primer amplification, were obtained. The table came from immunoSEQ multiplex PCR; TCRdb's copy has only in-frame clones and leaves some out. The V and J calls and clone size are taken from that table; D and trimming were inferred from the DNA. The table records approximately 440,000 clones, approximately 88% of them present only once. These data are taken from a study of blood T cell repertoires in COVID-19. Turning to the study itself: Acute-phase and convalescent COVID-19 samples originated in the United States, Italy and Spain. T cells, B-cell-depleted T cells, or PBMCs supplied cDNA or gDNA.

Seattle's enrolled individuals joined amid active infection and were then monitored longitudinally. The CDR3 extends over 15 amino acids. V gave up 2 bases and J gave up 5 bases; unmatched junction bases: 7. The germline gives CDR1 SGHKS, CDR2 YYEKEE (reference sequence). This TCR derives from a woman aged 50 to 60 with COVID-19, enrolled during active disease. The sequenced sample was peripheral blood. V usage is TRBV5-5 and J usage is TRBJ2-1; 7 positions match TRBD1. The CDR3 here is CASSLGQGVDNEQFF. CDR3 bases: TGTGCCAGCAGCTTAGGGCAGGGGGTGGACAATGAGCAGTTCTTC.